This T cell receptor beta chain emerged from a study of blood T cell repertoires in COVID-19. V dropped 2 bases and J dropped 2; count of bases not matched to a gene: 6. CDR1 and CDR2 (germline): LNHNV, YYDKDF (reference sequence). CDR3 length equals 18 residues. Using immunoSEQ multiplex PCR, the repertoire was profiled, and TCRdb retains in-frame clones only, with some absent. Seen here are about 93,000 clones, 85% to 90% observed once, and the top ten hold around 1.5%. The sequence came from a human donor with active COVID-19. The donor label of this sample is uncertain. Sequencing was carried out using peripheral blood. The J gene is TRBJ2-2, the V gene TRBV15; 12 positions match TRBD2. The CDR3 protein is CATSRRTSGGLNTGELFF. CDR3 sequence (DNA): TGTGCCACCAGCAGACGAACTAGCGGGGGGCTCAACACCGGGGAGCTGTTTTTT.